This T cell receptor (beta chain) was found in a study of shared T cell receptors in the human thymus. The table came from immunoSEQ multiplex PCR; TCRdb's copy has only in-frame clones and leaves some out. Here the sample spans some 640,000 clones, over 75% being singletons. Looked up from germline, CDR1 is LGHNA and CDR2 is YSLEER. This CDR3 is 16 amino acids long. The V end lost 4 bases, the J end lost 0 bases, and 12 bases lay between the germline ends. The same sample was also used in a study of human thymus T cells. That source reports: Related research described thymic repertoires that were highly overlapping among unrelated individuals.

The sequence was obtained from a boy younger than two with a congenital heart defect. The specimen was thymocytes. The chain combines TRBV4-3 with TRBJ2-2; weak D call: TRBD2 (6 bases). CDR3: CASSRRGSSNTGELFF. CDR3 nucleotide sequence: TGCGCCAGCAGCCGGCGGGGTAGCTCGAACACCGGGGAGCTGTTTTTT.